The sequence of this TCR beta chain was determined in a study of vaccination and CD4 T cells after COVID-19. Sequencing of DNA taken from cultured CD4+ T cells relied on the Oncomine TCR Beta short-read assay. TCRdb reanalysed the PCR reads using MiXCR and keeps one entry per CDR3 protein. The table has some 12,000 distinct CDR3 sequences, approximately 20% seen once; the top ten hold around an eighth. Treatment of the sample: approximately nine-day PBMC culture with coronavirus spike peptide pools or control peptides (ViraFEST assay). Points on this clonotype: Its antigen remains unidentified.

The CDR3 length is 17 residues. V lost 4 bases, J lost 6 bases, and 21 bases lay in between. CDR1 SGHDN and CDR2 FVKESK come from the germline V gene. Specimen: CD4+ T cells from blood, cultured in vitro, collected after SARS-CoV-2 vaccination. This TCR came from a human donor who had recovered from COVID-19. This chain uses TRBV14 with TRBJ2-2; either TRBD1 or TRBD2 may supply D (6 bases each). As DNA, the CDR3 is TGTGCCAGCAGCCTACACCGGAGCAGGGGAGGCGCCGGGGAGCTGTTTTTT. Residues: CASSLHRSRGGAGELFF.